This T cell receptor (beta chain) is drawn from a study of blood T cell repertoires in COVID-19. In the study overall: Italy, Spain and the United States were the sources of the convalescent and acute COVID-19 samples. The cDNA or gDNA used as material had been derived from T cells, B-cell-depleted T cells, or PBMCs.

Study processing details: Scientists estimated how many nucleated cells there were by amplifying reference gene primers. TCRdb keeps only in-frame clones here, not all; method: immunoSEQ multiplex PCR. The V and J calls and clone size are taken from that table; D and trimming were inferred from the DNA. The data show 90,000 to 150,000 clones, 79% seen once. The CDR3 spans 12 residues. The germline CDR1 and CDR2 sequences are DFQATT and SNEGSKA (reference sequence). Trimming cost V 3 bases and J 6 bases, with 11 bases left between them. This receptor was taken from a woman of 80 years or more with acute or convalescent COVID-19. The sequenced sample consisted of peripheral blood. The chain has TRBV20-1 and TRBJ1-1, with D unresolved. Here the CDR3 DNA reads TGCAGTGCTAGTGGGGTGGAGGCTGAAGCTTTCTTT. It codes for CSASGVEAEAFF.